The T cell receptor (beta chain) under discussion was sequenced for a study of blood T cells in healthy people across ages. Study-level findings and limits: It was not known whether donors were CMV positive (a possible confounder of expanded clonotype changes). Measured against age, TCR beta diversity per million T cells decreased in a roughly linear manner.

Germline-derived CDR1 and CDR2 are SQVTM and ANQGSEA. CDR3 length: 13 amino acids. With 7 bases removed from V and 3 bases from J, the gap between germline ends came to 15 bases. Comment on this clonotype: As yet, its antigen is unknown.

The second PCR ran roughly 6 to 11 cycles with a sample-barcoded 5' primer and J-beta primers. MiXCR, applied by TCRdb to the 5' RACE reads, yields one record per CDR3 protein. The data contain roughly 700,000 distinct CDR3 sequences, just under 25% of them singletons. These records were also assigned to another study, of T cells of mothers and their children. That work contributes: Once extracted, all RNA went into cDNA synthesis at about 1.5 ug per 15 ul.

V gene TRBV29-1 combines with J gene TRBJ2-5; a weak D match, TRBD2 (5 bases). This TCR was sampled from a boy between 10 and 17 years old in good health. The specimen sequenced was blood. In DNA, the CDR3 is TGCAGCGCCCACCCCGGGGAGAAAGAGACCCAGTACTTC. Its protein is CSAHPGEKETQYF.